The 16 T cell receptor beta chains below come from one sample, sequenced in a study of blood T cell repertoires in COVID-19. The assay was immunoSEQ multiplex PCR, and TCRdb's table has in-frame clones only and misses some. There are more than 200,000 clones in the sample; roughly 80% occur only once, and 6% to 9.5% lies in the top ten. The sample consisted of peripheral blood. The receptors here all came from a woman over 75 with acute or convalescent COVID-19.

This chain links TRBV5-1 with TRBJ2-2; 7 bases map to TRBD1. With 9 bases clipped from V and 6 bases from J, the junction kept 11 bases outside the gene matches. The CDR3 runs to 14 residues. Per the germline V gene, CDR1 is SGHRS and CDR2 is YFSETQ. The CDR3 here is CATRQGESSGELFF. The CDR3, as DNA: TGCGCCACTCGACAGGGCGAAAGCTCCGGGGAGCTGTTTTTT. The whole variable domain, filled in from reference TRBV5-1 and TRBJ2-2, reads KAGVTQTPRYLIKTRGQQVTLSCSPISGHRSVSWYQQTPGQGLQFLFEYFSETQRNKGNFPGRFSGRQFSNSRSEMNVSTLELGDSALYLCATRQGESSGELFFGEGSRLTVL.

This chain connects TRBV27 to TRBJ2-7; TRBD1 is a possible D gene (6 bases). V was clipped by 4 bases and J by 1 base, with 11 bases between them. Germline V gives CDR1 MNHEY, CDR2 SMNVEV (reference sequence). This CDR3 is built from 14 residues. CDR3 sequence (DNA): TGTGCCAGCAGTTCACAGGGACGGTCCTACGAGCAGTACTTC. It specifies CASSSQGRSYEQYF.

The rearrangement links TRBV5-4 to TRBJ1-2; TRBD1 aligns across 7 bases. Trimming removed 4 bases from V and 7 bases from J; junction bases left unmatched: 7. CDR1 is SGHNT and CDR2 is YYREEE in the germline V gene (reference sequence). CDR3 size: 13 residues. As DNA, the CDR3 is TGTGCCAGCAGCACACAGGGGACGGCTGGCTACACCTTC. It specifies CASSTQGTAGYTF.

The gene calls are TRBV28 and TRBJ1-2, with unresolved D. The CDR3 covers 12 residues. V was cut by 1 base and J by 4 bases, with 4 bases left in between. Germline V CDR1 and CDR2: MDHEN, SYDVKM. CDR3 loop: CASSLSPYGYTF. CDR3 coding DNA: TGTGCCAGCAGTTTATCTCCCTATGGCTACACCTTC.

This chain joins TRBV2 and TRBJ2-2; no clear D gene. V gave up 6 bases and J gave up 5 bases, with 10 bases separating them. The CDR3 has 13 amino acids. Germline assignment: CDR1 SNHLY and CDR2 FYNNEI. In DNA, the CDR3 is TGTGCCAGCAGGTTTGGTGAGACCGGGGAGCTGTTTTTT. Residues: CASRFGETGELFF.

This chain connects TRBV15 to TRBJ2-3; tentatively, D is TRBD1 (6 bases). V was pared by 0 bases and J by 1 base, with 14 bases between. CDR3 length: 17 residues. The germline V gene has CDR1 LNHNV and CDR2 YYDKDF (reference sequence). The CDR3 DNA sequence: TGTGCCACCAGCAGAGAAGCCCCGGGACACCGCACAGATACGCAGTATTTT. This translates into CATSREAPGHRTDTQYF. Together with reference TRBV15 and TRBJ2-3, the CDR3 gives the full variable domain: DAMVIQNPRYQVTQFGKPVTLSCSQTLNHNVMYWYQQKSSQAPKLLFHYYDKDFNNEADTPDNFQSRRPNTSFCFLDIRSPGLGDTAMYLCATSREAPGHRTDTQYFGPGTRLTVL.

The rearrangement joins TRBV7-6 to TRBJ1-5, with a possible D match to TRBD1 (5 bases). CDR1 is SGHVS, CDR2 FNYEAQ, per germline. This CDR3 region has 17 residues. V lost 1 base and J 6 bases, leaving 19 bases between the germline ends. The CDR3 here is CASSLGTTVGHTQPQHF. CDR3 sequence (DNA): TGTGCCAGCAGCTTAGGTACGACAGTTGGTCATACTCAGCCCCAGCATTTT.

This clone has a single count. The J gene is TRBJ1-2, the V gene TRBV6-5; TRBD1 aligns across 10 bases. The CDR3 runs to 14 residues. V lost 6 bases to trimming and J lost 3 bases; unmatched junction nucleotides: 4. Germline CDR1 and CDR2: MNHEY and SVGAGI. CDR3 bases: TGTGCCAGCAGGGGGGACAGGGGCCACTATGGCTACACCTTC. Protein sequence: CASRGDRGHYGYTF.

The genes are TRBV27 and TRBJ1-2; 7 positions agree with TRBD1. Germline V gene lookup returns CDR1 MNHEY and CDR2 SMNVEV (reference sequence). The CDR3 extends over 15 amino acids. J was trimmed by 0 bases and V by 4 bases; bases with no gene match: 5. The CDR3 bases are TGTGCCAGCAGTTCCCCGGGACAGTCTAACTATGGCTACACCTTC. Residues: CASSSPGQSNYGYTF.

The CDR3 coding sequence is TGTGCCAGTAGCCCCACGGGAAACTACCACAATCAGCCCCAGCATTTT. Residues: CASSPTGNYHNQPQHF. This rearrangement joins TRBV19 to TRBJ1-5; no reliable D call. V lost 6 bases and J 3 bases, leaving 18 bases between the germline ends. Germline loops: CDR1 LNHDA, CDR2 SQIVND (reference sequence). This CDR3 spans 16 amino acids.

For the CDR3, the DNA is TGTGCCAGCAGTCCTGAGGGTTTGGGCCTCCTGGGGAATGAGCAGTTCTTC. Residues: CASSPEGLGLLGNEQFF. The chain uses TRBV25-1 and TRBJ2-1; D possibly corresponds to TRBD2 (5 bases). CDR3 length: 17 amino acids. V shed 5 bases and J shed 7 bases, with 24 bases lying between them. The germline V gene has CDR1 MGHDK and CDR2 SYGVNS.

CDR3 protein: CASRRTGGNQPQHF. The CDR3 DNA reads TGTGCCAGCAGACGGACAGGGGGAAATCAGCCCCAGCATTTT. V usage is TRBV28 and J usage is TRBJ1-5, with TRBD1 matching over 10 bases. The junction had 3 bases not matched to a gene; V was cut back by 6 bases and J by 4 bases. The CDR3 has 14 residues. Germline V gene sequence: CDR1 MDHEN, CDR2 SYDVKM. The full variable domain, in which reference TRBV28 and TRBJ1-5 provide the parts outside the CDR3, is DVKVTQSSRYLVKRTGEKVFLECVQDMDHENMFWYRQDPGLGLRLIYFSYDVKMKEKGDIPEGYSVSREKKERFSLILESASTNQTSMYLCASRRTGGNQPQHFGDGTRLSIL.

The genes are TRBV7-9 and TRBJ2-7; D is ambiguous. Germline values: CDR1 SEHNR, CDR2 FQNEAQ (reference sequence). Deletions cut 5 bases from V and 2 bases from J, with 19 bases between. This CDR3 spans 16 amino acids. CDR3 sequence reads: CASSHPRMTPTYEQYF. The CDR3 coding sequence is TGTGCCAGCAGCCACCCCCGTATGACTCCGACCTACGAGCAGTACTTC.

V and J are TRBV19 and TRBJ1-1; D unresolved. The CDR3 covers 12 residues. V shed 7 bases and J shed 7 bases, with 13 bases lying between them. CDR1 and CDR2 (germline): LNHDA, SQIVND (reference sequence). The DNA for the CDR3 is TGTGCCAGTAAGGGAGGAACAATTGAAGCTTTCTTT. It translates to CASKGGTIEAFF.

A single count supports this clone. This chain connects TRBV11-1 to TRBJ2-3; TRBD2 matches 7 bases. Germline V gives CDR1 SGHAT, CDR2 FQDESV (reference sequence). V lost 5 bases to trimming and J lost 2 bases; unmatched junction nucleotides: 10. The CDR3 covers 16 residues. The CDR3 protein is CASSPGGGINTDTQYF. CDR3 coding DNA: TGTGCCAGCAGCCCCGGGGGAGGGATCAACACAGATACGCAGTATTTT.

The chain carries TRBV15 and TRBJ2-1, with D perhaps matching TRBD1 (6 bases). Looked up from germline, CDR1 is LNHNV and CDR2 is YYDKDF (reference sequence). The CDR3 is 14 amino acids. V lost 0 bases to trimming and J lost 8 bases, with 11 bases between them. CDR3 residues: CATSRETGWHEQFF. The CDR3 nucleotides are TGTGCCACCAGCAGAGAGACAGGTTGGCATGAGCAGTTCTTC.